These 23 T cell receptor beta chains originate from one sample sequenced in a study of blood T cell repertoires in COVID-19. The table came from immunoSEQ multiplex PCR; TCRdb's copy has only in-frame clones and leaves some out. Seen here are about 200,000 clones, 90% observed once, and the top ten hold 0.62%. Material for sequencing was peripheral blood. These receptors originate from a man aged 45-65 years with acute or convalescent COVID-19.

The chain combines TRBV5-6 with TRBJ2-7; 7 bases fit TRBD1. Germline CDR1 SGHDT, CDR2 YYEEEE. V lost 0 bases and J lost 3; bases outside the gene matches: 3. The CDR3 runs to 14 residues. The CDR3 coding sequence is TGTGCCAGCAGCTTGGCTTGGACAGGCTACGAGCAGTACGTC. Protein product: CASSLAWTGYEQYV.

The rearrangement joins TRBV4-2 to TRBJ1-4, with D possibly matching TRBD1 (5 bases). Trimming took 0 bases from V and 2 from J, leaving 7 bases between them. Germline loops: CDR1 LGHNA, CDR2 YNFKEQ. The CDR3 covers 15 residues. Written as DNA, the CDR3 is TGTGCCAGCAGCCAAGAGGGGGGGACTAATGAAAAACTGTTTTTT. Encoded protein: CASSQEGGTNEKLFF.

V is TRBV20-1 and J is TRBJ1-1; D is ambiguous. Trimming stripped 6 bases from V and 11 bases from J, with 13 bases between. Germline V gives CDR1 DFQATT, CDR2 SNEGSKA (reference sequence). CDR3 length equals 10 residues. DNA of the CDR3: TGCAGTGCCGCTCAATCCCGGGCTTTCTTT. This encodes CSAAQSRAFF.

This chain joins TRBV24-1 and TRBJ2-3; D possibly corresponds to TRBD2 (7 bases). Deletions cut 3 bases from V and 5 bases from J, with 17 bases between. Germline CDR1 KGHDR, CDR2 SFDVKD. The CDR3 is 16 amino acids. CDR3 coding DNA: TGTGCCACCAGTGATGGGGGGGCCGCGCCTAGAGATACGCAGTATTTT. Protein product: CATSDGGAAPRDTQYF.

The genes are TRBV7-9 and TRBJ2-2, with D perhaps matching TRBD1 (6 bases). V lost 2 bases to trimming and J lost 0 bases, with 10 bases between them. Germline V gene lookup returns CDR1 SEHNR and CDR2 FQNEAQ (reference sequence). The CDR3 loop spans 16 amino acids. The CDR3 nucleotides read TGTGCCAGCAGCTTACCAGGGGCCACGAACACCGGGGAGCTGTTTTTT. Encoded protein: CASSLPGATNTGELFF.

The V gene is TRBV18, the J gene TRBJ2-1; 7 bases fit TRBD1. Germline CDR1 KGHSH, CDR2 LQKENI. The CDR3 contains 15 residues. Trimming at V came to 3 bases and at J to 5 bases, leaving 7 bases not matched to a gene. As DNA, the CDR3 is TGTGCCAGCTCACCGATCCGACAGGGCCACAATGAGCAGTTCTTC. Amino acids: CASSPIRQGHNEQFF.

V usage is TRBV7-2 and J usage is TRBJ2-7; the D gene is possibly TRBD1 (5 bases). The CDR3 length is 14 residues. The germline gives CDR1 SGHTA, CDR2 FQGNSA. V lost 0 bases and J 5 bases, leaving 11 bases between the germline ends. The CDR3 is CASSLAPGIHEQYV. As DNA, the CDR3 is TGTGCCAGCAGCTTAGCCCCAGGGATCCACGAGCAGTACGTC.

This clone appeared once. The chain joins TRBV28 to TRBJ2-5, with 8 bases fitting TRBD2. The germline V gene encodes CDR1 MDHEN and CDR2 SYDVKM. V gave up 7 bases and J gave up 4 bases; unmatched junction bases: 8. This CDR3 comprises 14 residues. The CDR3 DNA reads TGTGCCAGCACGAGCGGGGGCCATGTAGAGACCCAGTACTTC. It codes for CASTSGGHVETQYF.

The genes are TRBV10-3 and TRBJ1-1, with D perhaps matching TRBD1 (5 bases). The germline V gene has CDR1 ENHRY and CDR2 SYGVKD. V gave up 2 bases and J gave up 4 bases, with 14 bases separating them. The length of the CDR3 is 15 residues. This chain's CDR3 is CAISERGTDPTEAFF. In nucleotides, the CDR3 is TGTGCCATCAGTGAGCGGGGGACGGACCCCACTGAAGCTTTCTTT.

The chain recombines TRBV7-6 with TRBJ2-1, with 9 bases lining up with TRBD2. Germline V CDR1 and CDR2: SGHVS, FNYEAQ. Losses at the gene ends were 5 bases for V and 2 bases for J; bases not matched to a gene: 7. The CDR3 runs to 16 residues. This chain's CDR3 is CASSRTAGGTYNEQFF. CDR3 DNA sequence: TGTGCCAGCAGCCGTACGGCGGGGGGGACCTACAATGAGCAGTTCTTC.

V is TRBV11-2 and J is TRBJ2-4; a possible D gene is TRBD1 (5 bases). Trimming took 8 bases from V and 8 from J, leaving 16 bases between them. CDR3 length: 13 amino acids. CDR1 is SGHAT, CDR2 FQNNGV, per germline. CDR3 sequence: CASRAVGAHIQYF. The CDR3 coding sequence is TGTGCCAGCCGGGCAGTTGGGGCGCACATTCAGTACTTC.

The V and J genes are TRBV6-2 or TRBV6-3 and TRBJ2-1; TRBD1 might be the D (6 bases). Trimming cost V 7 bases and J 8 bases, with 15 bases left between them. CDR3 size: 13 residues. Germline assignment: CDR1 MNHEY and CDR2 SVGEGT. CDR3 sequence reads: CASIPVGAHEQFF. CDR3 DNA sequence: TGTGCCAGCATCCCGGTGGGGGCCCATGAGCAGTTCTTC.

The CDR3 region is CASSLQGNQPQHF. CDR3 DNA sequence: TGTGCCAGCAGCCTGCAGGGGAATCAGCCCCAGCATTTT. V and J are TRBV16 and TRBJ1-5, with D possibly matching TRBD1 (6 bases). The ends were cut back, 4 bases at V and 4 bases at J, with 8 bases in the middle. This CDR3 spans 13 amino acids. The germline V gene encodes CDR1 KGHSY and CDR2 FQNENV.

The chain has TRBV7-9 and TRBJ1-1; no definite D call. Trimming shortened V by 1 base and J by 0 bases, and 12 bases separated the two germline ends. The germline V gene encodes CDR1 SEHNR and CDR2 FQNEAQ (reference sequence). The CDR3 runs to 16 residues. The CDR3: CASSLVGGTMNTEAFF. CDR3 bases: TGTGCCAGCAGCTTAGTGGGTGGCACTATGAACACTGAAGCTTTCTTT. Full variable domain (outside the CDR3, taken from reference TRBV7-9 and TRBJ1-1): DTGVSQNPRHKITKRGQNVTFRCDPISEHNRLYWYRQTLGQGPEFLTYFQNEAQLEKSRLLSDRFSAERPKGSFSTLEIQRTEQGDSAMYLCASSLVGGTMNTEAFFGQGTRLTVV.

This clone was picked up a small number of times. CDR3 sequence (DNA): TGTGCCAGCAGCCCCCCGGGACTAGCGGACTACAATGAGCAGTTCTTC. This sequence encodes CASSPPGLADYNEQFF. The chain carries TRBV25-1 and TRBJ2-1, with 11 bases lining up with TRBD2. Trimming at V came to 6 bases and at J to 3 bases, leaving 7 bases not matched to a gene. The CDR3 consists of 16 residues. CDR1 is MGHDK, CDR2 SYGVNS, per germline.

This rearrangement joins TRBV12-3 or TRBV12-4 to TRBJ1-4; D unresolved. Trimming pared 6 bases from V and 6 bases from J, leaving 8 bases between. The CDR3 runs 12 residues. CDR3 coding DNA: TGTGCCAGCAGCTTTTCGGATGAAAAACTGTTTTTT. Amino acids: CASSFSDEKLFF.

A few counts support this clone. The chain has TRBV5-8 and TRBJ1-3; D gene uncertain. This CDR3 region has 16 residues. Germline lookup yields CDR1 SGHTS and CDR2 YDEGEE. Trimming left V 0 bases short and J 5 bases short, with 15 bases between. The CDR3 sequence is CASSLEFSGKRNTIYF. DNA for the CDR3: TGTGCCAGCAGCTTGGAATTTTCGGGGAAACGAAACACCATATATTTT.

The chain has TRBV4-3 and TRBJ1-2; possible D gene TRBD1, 6 bases. The CDR3 is 16 amino acids. The V end was cut by 4 bases, the J end by 4 bases, with 19 bases between. The germline gives CDR1 LGHNA, CDR2 YSLEER. Here the CDR3 reads CASSPRRQAVIYGYTF. The CDR3 DNA reads TGCGCCAGCAGCCCCCGCCGACAGGCGGTAATCTATGGCTACACCTTC.

The genes are TRBV7-9 and TRBJ1-2; 8 bases match TRBD1. Germline trimming cut 8 bases from V and 2 bases from J; bases unmatched to any gene: 4. Germline CDR1 is SEHNR and CDR2 is FQNEAQ (reference sequence). CDR3 size: 13 residues. The CDR3 here is CASGSGGNYGYTF. For the CDR3, the DNA is TGTGCCAGCGGGTCAGGGGGCAACTATGGCTACACCTTC.

This clone was recorded only once. The chain joins TRBV7-3 to TRBJ2-5, with 7 bases fitting TRBD1. This CDR3 contains 13 residues. Trimming cost V 4 bases and J 3 bases; bases outside gene matches: 2. Germline V CDR1 and CDR2: SGHTA, FQGTGA. CDR3 sequence (DNA): TGTGCCAGCAGCTACGGGACAGAAGAGACCCAGTACTTC. This sequence encodes CASSYGTEETQYF.

The rearrangement links TRBV4-2 to TRBJ1-5; D is unresolved. The CDR3 is 15 residues long. CDR1 and CDR2 (germline): LGHNA, YNFKEQ. V was cut by 0 bases and J by 7 bases, with 13 bases left in between. CDR3 nucleotides: TGTGCCAGCAGCCAAGATTACTTAGGCGGGCAGCCCCAGCATTTT. This encodes CASSQDYLGGQPQHF.

The chain links TRBV5-1 to TRBJ2-3, with 8 bases fitting TRBD2. The CDR3 runs to 16 residues. V was pared by 0 bases and J by 2 bases, with 5 bases of the junction left unmatched. Germline V gene lookup returns CDR1 SGHRS and CDR2 YFSETQ. The CDR3 is CASSLGSSGDTDTQYF. CDR3 DNA sequence: TGCGCCAGCAGCTTGGGGAGTAGCGGGGACACAGATACGCAGTATTTT.

CDR3 nucleotide sequence: TGTGCCAGCAGAAGGGGGAGAATCGAGCAGTACTTC. Translating it yields CASRRGRIEQYF. The chain employs TRBV28 and TRBJ2-7, with D perhaps matching TRBD1 (6 bases). Trimming shortened V by 6 bases and J by 6 bases, and 12 bases separated the two germline ends. CDR1 is MDHEN and CDR2 is SYDVKM in the germline V gene. The CDR3 sequence is 12 residues long.